This T cell receptor beta chain stems from a study of CD8 T cells in ankylosing spondylitis. Study outcomes and limitations: Seemingly distinctive of ankylosing spondylitis blood was a TCR beta motif formed by eight highly homologous variants. As reported, disease-linked clones showed significant enrichment in matched ankylosing spondylitis synovial fluid. Certain motif variants had earlier appeared in reactive arthritis synovial fluid and blood.

TCRdb reprocessed the 5' RACE reads via MiXCR and lists one record per CDR3 protein. Among roughly 230,000 distinct CDR3 sequences listed, about 11% were seen once. Germline CDR1 and CDR2: SQVTM and ANQGSEA. Trimming cost V 7 bases and J 1 base, with 16 bases left between them. The CDR3 is made up of 15 amino acids. This clonotype has ten or more counts. The antigen is not known. This chain uses TRBV29-1 with TRBJ2-2; D not resolved. What was sequenced was blood, either unsorted or a sorted T cell fraction (not recorded which). The TCR comes from a male donor with ankylosing spondylitis or in good health (not recorded which). The CDR3 coding sequence is TGCAGCGCCCCCCTGGCTGGGCAGAACACCGGGGAGCTGTTTTTT. Its protein is CSAPLAGQNTGELFF.